This T cell receptor beta chain was sequenced during a study of OX40 agonist ivuxolimab in advanced cancers. For the study in its entirety: Ivuxolimab was an agonistic, fully human IgG2 monoclonal antibody directed against OX40 (CD134), a costimulatory receptor. Intravenous ivuxolimab was administered to patients every 2 weeks at six dose levels: 0.01, 0.1, 0.3, 1.5, 3 and 10 mg/kg. Of the roughly 52 dose-escalation patients, hepatocellular carcinoma was present in 19, melanoma in around 15, renal cell carcinoma in 9 and head and neck cancer in 9. The dose-escalation cohort was about 86% male with a mean age of about 54 years, ranging from roughly 20 to 80. Prior anti-PD-1, anti-PD-L1 or anti-CTLA-4 therapy was permitted, and checkpoint inhibitors had been received by roughly 40% of dose-escalation patients. Three dose-escalation patients achieved partial responses, one with hepatocellular carcinoma and two with cutaneous melanoma. The purpose of peripheral TCRbeta sequencing was to test whether ivuxolimab changed TCR sequence diversity and led to clonal T-cell expansion. The paper reports the monotherapy dose-escalation portion (N of about 50 patients) of the phase I ivuxolimab trial.

The trial excluded patients who had a history of autoimmune disease or were on systemic immunosuppression. In every dose cohort, peripheral blood was drawn for TCR sequencing at baseline, cycle 4 day 1, and cycle 7 day 1. Samples came from an open-label, multicenter, first-in-human phase I dose-escalation trial of ivuxolimab. Adults with locally advanced or metastatic melanoma, renal cell carcinoma, hepatocellular carcinoma or head and neck squamous cell carcinoma were enrolled in the trial. Before TCR sequencing, CD4+ T cells and CD8+ T cells were sorted from peripheral blood as separate populations. Points on this clone: The clone's antigen remains unknown. It has no much larger one-base neighbor in the sample; base qualities were not kept.

Findings and caveats that apply to the study as a whole: Partial responders in the 0.1-3.0 mg/kg groups had among the lowest normalized peripheral clonal expansion, especially among CD8+ T cells. Antigen specificity was not determined for the clonally expanded peripheral T cells. At doses from 0.1 to 3.0 mg/kg, clonal expansion was seen in both CD4+ and CD8+ blood T cells between baseline and week 6. Low levels of normalized T-cell clonal expansion were also shown by some nonresponding patients. After ivuxolimab, more expanded clones were found on average in CD8+ T cells than in CD4+ T cells.

To sequence the TCRbeta CDR3 region, genomic DNA was isolated from the sorted cells. The immunoSEQ Assay was used to sequence the TCRbeta CDR3 regions. In TCRdb, the immuneACCESS table is reduced to in-frame sequences with V and J assigned. These tables do not hold every clone; where another copy was compared, an unresolved V gene accounts for under half, and the others remain unexplained. This sample lists some 24,000 clones; around 80% were detected once. About 1.5% of the sample comes from the top ten. Its CDR3 holds 14 amino acids, cysteine through phenylalanine. Solely the CDR3 DNA is kept, with 42 bases framed from the first base. Sequences SGHRS (CDR1) and YFSETQ (CDR2) are obtained from the germline V gene. The trim is 0 bases for V and 8 bases for J, with a gap of 9 bases between the germline ends.

The source was CD4+ or CD8+ T cells sorted from blood, collected in a trial of the OX40 agonist ivuxolimab. This clonotype was sampled from an adult with an advanced solid tumor such as melanoma, head and neck, liver or kidney cancer. The sequence is built from TRBV5-1 and TRBJ2-6; a tentative D match to TRBD1 spans 5 bases. The DNA sequence reads TGCGCCAGCAGCTTGGGGGGCCAGACCAACGTCCTGACTTTC. Protein translation: CASSLGGQTNVLTF.